This T cell receptor beta chain was captured in a study of shared clonotypes between healthy human individuals. General study findings and limits: Only a few donors were included, so the genetic and exposure-history diversity represented was limited. Larger richness was generally estimated for naive than memory subsets.

Generated by immunoSEQ multiplex PCR, the TCRdb table keeps only in-frame clones and is missing some. The sample has about 2.2 million clones; over 85% are singletons. CD45RO-negative cells were positively selected for CCR7, leaving out terminally differentiated effector memory CD45RA+ cells. Germline values: CDR1 SGHTS, CDR2 YDEGEE. With 6 bases removed from V and 3 bases from J, the gap between germline ends came to 1 base. This CDR3 spans 10 amino acids. In regard to this clone: Its antigen remains unknown.

The V call is TRBV5-8, the J call TRBJ2-1; D is uncertain. The sequenced material came from naive CD8+ T cells from PBMCs. The receptor was isolated from a man younger than 35 in good health. Some clones in this sample may be carry-over from other donors' samples. The CDR3 is CASNYNEQFF. CDR3 in DNA: TGTGCCAGCAACTACAATGAGCAGTTCTTC.